Listed below are T cell receptor beta chains from one sample, sequenced in a study of T cells in Graves' hyperthyroidism and ophthalmopathy. One entry per CDR3 protein, called by TCRdb with MiXCR from the multiplex PCR reads. The table has around 340,000 distinct CDR3 sequences, about 18% seen once; the top ten hold more than 30%. Source material: blood. The receptors originated from a woman in her twenties or thirties with Graves' hyperthyroidism that later progressed to Graves' ophthalmopathy. The CDR3 runs from the conserved cysteine through the conserved F or W. The D gene is left open where the match is weak. Where a row states a size, it is once, few, many or the class of an expanded clone; other rows omit it.

d_call | j_call | clone_size | v_call | cdr3_aa | cdr3_nt
TRBD1 | TRBJ2-5 | many | TRBV29-1 | CSVEGAGGRETQYF | TGCAGCGTTGAAGGCGCAGGGGGCAGGGAGACCCAGTACTTC
. | TRBJ1-5 | many | TRBV19 | CASSIKTGNSNQPQHF | TGTGCCAGTAGTATAAAGACGGGAAATAGCAATCAGCCCCAGCATTTT
TRBD2 | TRBJ2-3 | . | TRBV25-1 | CASSEEGLAGSDTQYF | TGTGCCAGCAGTGAAGAGGGACTAGCGGGTTCAGATACGCAGTATTTT
. | TRBJ1-6 | few | TRBV30 | CAWSVQQSLFLLGSPLHF | TGTGCCTGGAGTGTACAACAGTCCCTCTTTTTGCTCGGGTCACCCCTCCACTTT
. | TRBJ2-6 | . | TRBV25-1 | CASSEGSGGFGGANVLTF | TGTGCCAGCAGTGAAGGGTCAGGGGGGTTCGGTGGGGCCAACGTCCTGACTTTC
. | TRBJ1-2 | many | TRBV20-1 | CSARSRNGYTF | TGCAGTGCTAGAAGCAGAAACGGCTACACCTTC
TRBD2 | TRBJ2-1 | many | TRBV11-2 | CASTYRAGGARNEQFF | TGTGCCAGCACCTATCGGGCGGGAGGGGCTAGGAATGAGCAGTTCTTC
. | TRBJ1-6 | many | TRBV9 | CASSTGQNSPLHF | TGTGCCAGCTCAACAGGTCAGAATTCACCCCTCCACTTT
. | TRBJ1-2 | many | TRBV5-1 | CASSLGAGVYGYTF | TGCGCCAGCAGCTTGGGGGCAGGAGTTTATGGCTACACCTTC
TRBD1 | TRBJ2-7 | few | TRBV7-9 | CASSPPGQGMGYEQYF | TGTGCCAGCAGCCCGCCGGGACAGGGGATGGGGTACGAGCAGTACTTC
TRBD1 | TRBJ1-5 | few | TRBV10-3 | CAISEATGGGNQPQHF | TGTGCCATCAGTGAAGCGACAGGGGGCGGAAATCAGCCCCAGCATTTT
. | TRBJ2-7 | few | TRBV5-4 | CASSSRTEPTYEQYF | TGTGCCAGCAGCTCACGGACGGAACCCACCTACGAGCAGTACTTC
TRBD2 | TRBJ2-1 | many | TRBV20-1 | CSARTVGGSEIYNEQFF | TGCAGTGCCCGTACGGTGGGAGGGAGTGAAATCTACAATGAGCAGTTCTTC
. | TRBJ2-7 | many | TRBV2 | CASSVGYYEQYF | TGTGCCAGCAGTGTGGGATACTACGAGCAGTACTTC
. | TRBJ2-3 | . | TRBV19 | CASSFRGQSTDTQYF | TGTGCCAGTAGTTTTCGGGGGCAGAGCACAGATACGCAGTATTTT
. | TRBJ1-2 | . | TRBV29-1 | CSVDPDGGEKGYTF | TGCAGCGTTGACCCCGACGGGGGGGAGAAGGGCTACACCTTC
TRBD1 | TRBJ2-1 | . | TRBV28 | CASSSTGTDYNEQFF | TGTGCCAGCAGCTCAACCGGGACAGACTACAATGAGCAGTTCTTC
. | TRBJ1-1 | many | TRBV2 | CASRSLNTEAFF | TGTGCCAGCAGGAGTTTGAACACTGAAGCTTTCTTT
TRBD1 | TRBJ1-1 | . | TRBV28 | CASGSPGTGRAEAFF | TGTGCCAGCGGATCCCCCGGGACAGGGAGGGCTGAAGCTTTCTTT
. | TRBJ1-2 | many | TRBV2 | CASSELREGGSVGGYTF | TGTGCCAGCAGTGAACTTCGCGAGGGGGGATCAGTCGGTGGCTACACCTTC
TRBD1 | TRBJ1-1 | many | TRBV7-9 | CASSHSSNRGANTEAFF | TGTGCCAGCAGCCATAGCAGCAACAGGGGGGCAAACACTGAAGCTTTCTTT
. | TRBJ1-4 | many | TRBV7-9 | CASSLQGIGEKLFF | TGTGCCAGCAGCTTGCAGGGGATAGGAGAAAAACTGTTTTTT
. | TRBJ1-6 | few | TRBV11-2 | CASSSGRAYNSPLHF | TGTGCCAGCAGCTCAGGTCGGGCCTATAATTCACCCCTCCACTTT
. | TRBJ1-1 | many | TRBV20-1 | CSASRERDTEAFF | TGCAGTGCTAGCAGGGAACGTGATACTGAAGCTTTCTTT
. | TRBJ2-2 | . | TRBV10-1 | CASRGRNTGELFF | TGCGCCAGCAGAGGCAGGAACACCGGGGAGCTGTTTTTT
. | TRBJ1-1 | many | TRBV7-8 | CASSLQVGGTEAFF | TGTGCCAGCAGTCTTCAGGTAGGAGGTACTGAAGCTTTCTTT
. | TRBJ2-3 | many | TRBV5-1 | CASSLESGTDTQYF | TGCGCCAGCAGCTTGGAGTCGGGTACAGATACGCAGTATTTT
. | TRBJ2-5 | . | TRBV28 | CASSDFSLVETQYF | TGTGCCAGCAGTGATTTTTCATTGGTGGAGACCCAGTACTTC
. | TRBJ2-7 | . | TRBV20-1 | CSASDFERQYF | TGCAGTGCTAGTGACTTTGAAAGGCAGTACTTC
. | TRBJ2-1 | many | TRBV20-1 | CSARAYGEYNEQFF | TGCAGTGCTAGAGCCTACGGTGAATACAATGAGCAGTTCTTC
. | TRBJ2-7 | many | TRBV11-2 | CASSLDTDYEQYF | TGTGCCAGCAGCTTAGATACGGACTACGAGCAGTACTTC
. | TRBJ1-2 | . | TRBV7-8 | CASSLGLRLGGYTF | TGTGCCAGCAGCTTAGGGCTCCGGTTGGGTGGCTACACCTTC
TRBD1 | TRBJ2-7 | many | TRBV27 | CASSLQGQAYEQYF | TGTGCCAGCAGTTTACAGGGACAGGCCTACGAGCAGTACTTC
. | TRBJ2-7 | . | TRBV10-1 | CASSESLPRSSYEQYF | TGCGCCAGCAGTGAGTCCCTTCCGCGATCATCCTACGAGCAGTACTTC
. | TRBJ1-4 | few | TRBV15 | CATSSDLGAGEKLFF | TGTGCCACCAGCAGTGATTTGGGGGCTGGTGAAAAACTGTTTTTT
. | TRBJ1-3 | few | TRBV30 | CAWSTPDRYSGNTIYF | TGTGCCTGGAGTACCCCGGACAGATACTCTGGAAACACCATATATTTT
. | TRBJ1-1 | many | TRBV15 | CATRSRGRSMNTEAFF | TGTGCCACCCGCTCTAGGGGCAGATCGATGAACACTGAAGCTTTCTTT
TRBD1 | TRBJ2-5 | many | TRBV28 | CASSLAQGFNSQYF | TGTGCCAGCAGTTTAGCACAGGGGTTTAATTCCCAGTACTTC
. | TRBJ2-3 | many | TRBV29-1 | CSVEIGWDSTDTQYF | TGCAGCGTTGAGATCGGATGGGATAGCACAGATACGCAGTATTTT
TRBD1 | TRBJ1-1 | . | TRBV5-1 | CASSLSSSSTEGGMGTEAFF | TGCGCCAGCAGCTTGTCGTCTTCCTCAACCGAAGGGGGCATGGGGACTGAAGCTTTCTTT
. | TRBJ2-7 | few | TRBV18 | CASSTSSDEQYF | TGTGCCAGCTCAACATCTAGCGACGAGCAGTACTTC
. | TRBJ1-6 | . | TRBV9 | CASRSANSPLRF | TGTGCCAGCAGGAGCGCAAATTCACCCCTCCGCTTT
. | TRBJ2-7 | . | TRBV27 | CASSFLGQTSYEQYF | TGTGCCAGCAGTTTCCTCGGACAGACTTCCTACGAGCAGTACTTC
. | TRBJ2-1 | many | TRBV6-1 | CASSEYGGYNEQFF | TGTGCCAGCAGTGAATATGGGGGCTACAATGAGCAGTTCTTC
. | TRBJ1-6 | . | TRBV10-3 | CAISESTGHYNSPLHF | TGTGCCATCAGTGAGTCTACCGGACACTATAATTCACCCCTCCACTTT
. | TRBJ2-5 | many | TRBV10-3 | CAISEVRGQETQYF | TGTGCCATCAGTGAGGTCAGGGGCCAAGAGACCCAGTACTTC
. | TRBJ1-2 | many | TRBV28 | CASSLAPKDYGYTF | TGTGCCAGCAGTTTGGCCCCGAAGGATTATGGCTACACCTTC
. | TRBJ1-2 | many | TRBV29-1 | CSVVAREEDYGYTF | TGCAGCGTGGTTGCCAGGGAAGAAGACTATGGCTACACCTTC
TRBD1 | TRBJ2-4 | many | TRBV28 | CATMDRIAKNIQYF | TGTGCCACCATGGACAGGATTGCCAAAAACATTCAGTACTTC
. | TRBJ2-1 | . | TRBV9 | CASSITGPKYNEQFF | TGTGCCAGCAGCATAACAGGGCCAAAATACAATGAGCAGTTCTTC
. | TRBJ2-7 | . | TRBV4-1 | CASSPRAGGPYEQYF | TGCGCCAGCAGCCCCCGGGCCGGGGGCCCCTACGAGCAGTACTTC
. | TRBJ1-2 | many | TRBV12-3/TRBV12-4 | CASSVGGAPNYGYTF | TGTGCCAGCAGTGTTGGTGGGGCGCCTAACTATGGCTACACCTTC
. | TRBJ2-2 | many | TRBV28 | CASRGVDYTGELFF | TGTGCCAGCAGGGGAGTAGACTACACCGGGGAGCTGTTTTTT
. | TRBJ2-7 | few | TRBV19 | CASSIAPRAPYEQYF | TGTGCCAGTAGTATAGCCCCACGAGCGCCCTACGAGCAGTACTTC
. | TRBJ2-3 | . | TRBV28 | CASSSRLGTATDTQYF | TGTGCCAGCAGTTCCCGCTTGGGGACTGCCACAGATACGCAGTATTTT